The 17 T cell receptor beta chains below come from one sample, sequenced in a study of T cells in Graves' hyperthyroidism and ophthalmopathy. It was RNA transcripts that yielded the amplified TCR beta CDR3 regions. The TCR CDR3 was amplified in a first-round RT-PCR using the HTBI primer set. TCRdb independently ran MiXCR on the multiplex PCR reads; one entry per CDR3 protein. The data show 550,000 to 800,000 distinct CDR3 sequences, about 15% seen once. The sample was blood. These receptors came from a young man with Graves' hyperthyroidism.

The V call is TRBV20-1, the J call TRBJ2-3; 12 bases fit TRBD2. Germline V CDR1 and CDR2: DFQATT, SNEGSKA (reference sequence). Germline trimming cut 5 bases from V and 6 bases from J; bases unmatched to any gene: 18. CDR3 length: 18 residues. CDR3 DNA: TGCAGTGCTCCCGCTAGCGGGAGGGCCGGGATTACCACCGATACGCAGTATTTT. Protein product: CSAPASGRAGITTDTQYF.

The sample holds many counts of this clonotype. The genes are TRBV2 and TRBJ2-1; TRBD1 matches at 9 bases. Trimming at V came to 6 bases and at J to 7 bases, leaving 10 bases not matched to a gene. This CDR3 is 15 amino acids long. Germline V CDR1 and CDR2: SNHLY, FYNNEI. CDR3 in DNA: TGTGCCAGCAGCCCCGGACAGGGGCTCCTTAATGAGCAGTTCTTC. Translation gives CASSPGQGLLNEQFF.

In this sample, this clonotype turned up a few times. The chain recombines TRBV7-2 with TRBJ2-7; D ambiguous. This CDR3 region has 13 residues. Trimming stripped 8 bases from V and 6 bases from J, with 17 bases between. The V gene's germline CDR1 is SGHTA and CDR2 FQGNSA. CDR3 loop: CASDRVKWCEQYF. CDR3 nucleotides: TGTGCCAGCGACCGGGTTAAGTGGTGCGAGCAGTACTTC. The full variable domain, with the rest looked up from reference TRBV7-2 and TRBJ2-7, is GAGVSQSPSNKVTEKGKDVELRCDPISGHTALYWYRQSLGQGLEFLIYFQGNSAPDKSGLPSDRFSAERTGGSVSTLTIQRTQQEDSAVYLCASDRVKWCEQYFGPGTRLTVT.

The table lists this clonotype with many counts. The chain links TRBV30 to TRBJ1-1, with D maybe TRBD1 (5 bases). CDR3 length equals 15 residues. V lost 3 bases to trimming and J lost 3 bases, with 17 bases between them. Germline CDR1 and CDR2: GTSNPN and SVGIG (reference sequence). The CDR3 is CAWSHPVGAHTEAFF. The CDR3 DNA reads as TGTGCCTGGAGCCATCCTGTTGGGGCTCACACTGAAGCTTTCTTT.

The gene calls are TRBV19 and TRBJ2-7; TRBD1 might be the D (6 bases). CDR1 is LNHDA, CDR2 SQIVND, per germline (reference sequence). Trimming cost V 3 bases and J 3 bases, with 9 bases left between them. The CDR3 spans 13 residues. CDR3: CASSIATGYEQYF. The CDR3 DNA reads TGTGCCAGTAGTATCGCGACAGGCTACGAGCAGTACTTC.

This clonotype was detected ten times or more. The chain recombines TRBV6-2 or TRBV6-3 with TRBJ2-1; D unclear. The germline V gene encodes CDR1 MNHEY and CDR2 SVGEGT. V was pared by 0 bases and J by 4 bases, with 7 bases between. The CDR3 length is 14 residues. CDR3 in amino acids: CASSYSKSYNEQFF. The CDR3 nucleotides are TGTGCCAGCAGTTACTCGAAGAGTTACAATGAGCAGTTCTTC.

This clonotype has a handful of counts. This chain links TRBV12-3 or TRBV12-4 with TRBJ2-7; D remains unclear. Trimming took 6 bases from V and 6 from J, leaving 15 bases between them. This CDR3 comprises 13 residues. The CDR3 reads CASSPFVRPEQYF. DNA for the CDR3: TGTGCCAGCAGCCCCTTCGTCCGCCCCGAGCAGTACTTC.

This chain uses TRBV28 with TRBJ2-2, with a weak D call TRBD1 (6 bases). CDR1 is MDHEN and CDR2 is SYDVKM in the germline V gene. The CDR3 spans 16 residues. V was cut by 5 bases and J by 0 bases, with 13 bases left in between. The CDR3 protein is CASSPPGQSNTGELFF. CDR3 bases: TGTGCCAGCAGTCCTCCGGGACAATCGAACACCGGGGAGCTGTTTTTT.

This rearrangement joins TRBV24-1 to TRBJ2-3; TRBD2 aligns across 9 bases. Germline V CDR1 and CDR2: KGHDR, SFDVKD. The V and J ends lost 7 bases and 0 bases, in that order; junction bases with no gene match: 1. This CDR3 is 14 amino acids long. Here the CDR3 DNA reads TGTGCCACCAGCGGACTAGCGAGCACAGATACGCAGTATTTT. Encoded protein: CATSGLASTDTQYF.

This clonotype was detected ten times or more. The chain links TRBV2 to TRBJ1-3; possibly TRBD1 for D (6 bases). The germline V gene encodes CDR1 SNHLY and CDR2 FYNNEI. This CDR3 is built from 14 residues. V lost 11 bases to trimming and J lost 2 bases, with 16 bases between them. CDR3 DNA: TGTGCCTTGGGGGCCCTCGGCCCTGGAAACACCATATATTTT. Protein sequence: CALGALGPGNTIYF. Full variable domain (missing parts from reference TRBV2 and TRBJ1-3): EPEVTQTPSHQVTQMGQEVILRCVPISNHLYFYWYRQILGQKVEFLVSFYNNEISEKSEIFDDQFSVERPDGSNFTLKIRSTKLEDSAMYFCALGALGPGNTIYFGEGSWLTVV.

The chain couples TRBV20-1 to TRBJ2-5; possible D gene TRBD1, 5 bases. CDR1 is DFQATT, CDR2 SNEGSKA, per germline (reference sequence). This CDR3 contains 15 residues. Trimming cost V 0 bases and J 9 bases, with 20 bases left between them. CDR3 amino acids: CSARDWGSSREAQYF. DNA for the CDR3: TGCAGTGCTAGAGATTGGGGCAGTTCCAGGGAAGCCCAGTACTTC.

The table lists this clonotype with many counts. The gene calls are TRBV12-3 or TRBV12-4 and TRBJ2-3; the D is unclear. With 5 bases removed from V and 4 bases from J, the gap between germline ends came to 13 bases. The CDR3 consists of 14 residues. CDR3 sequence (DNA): TGTGCCAGCAGTCTCAGTACCGAGGCAGATACGCAGTATTTT. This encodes CASSLSTEADTQYF.

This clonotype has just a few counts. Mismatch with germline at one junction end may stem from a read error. The CDR3 loop is CASSRVAVQGTQYF. CDR3 DNA sequence: TGTGCCAGCAGCCGGGTGGCGGTCCAAGGGACCCAGTACTTC. The chain recombines TRBV28 with TRBJ2-5; D gene unclear. CDR3 length: 14 residues. Germline CDR1 MDHEN, CDR2 SYDVKM. Combining the CDR3 with reference TRBV28 and TRBJ2-5 gives the whole variable domain DVKVTQSSRYLVKRTGEKVFLECVQDMDHENMFWYRQDPGLGLRLIYFSYDVKMKEKGDIPEGYSVSREKKERFSLILESASTNQTSMYLCASSRVAVQGTQYFGPGTRLLVL.

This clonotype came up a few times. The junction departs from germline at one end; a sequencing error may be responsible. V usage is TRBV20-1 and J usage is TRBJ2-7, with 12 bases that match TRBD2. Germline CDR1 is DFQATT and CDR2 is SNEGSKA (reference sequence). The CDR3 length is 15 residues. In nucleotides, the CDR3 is TGCAGTGCTAGAATCTTACTAGCGGGAGGCTACGAGCAGCACTTC. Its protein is CSARILLAGGYEQHF.

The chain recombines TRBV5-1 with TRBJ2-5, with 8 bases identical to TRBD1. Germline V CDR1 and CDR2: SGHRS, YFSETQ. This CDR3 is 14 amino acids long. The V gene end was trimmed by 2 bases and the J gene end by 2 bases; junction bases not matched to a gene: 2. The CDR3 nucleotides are TGCGCCAGCAGCTTTACAGGGGGGCAAGAGACCCAGTACTTC. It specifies CASSFTGGQETQYF.

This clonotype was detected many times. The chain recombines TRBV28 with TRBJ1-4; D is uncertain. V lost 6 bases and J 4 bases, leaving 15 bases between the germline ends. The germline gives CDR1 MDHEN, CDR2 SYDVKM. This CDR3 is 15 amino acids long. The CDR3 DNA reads TGTGCCAGCAGCCCCCTGGAGGCGGATAATGAAAAACTGTTTTTT. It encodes CASSPLEADNEKLFF.

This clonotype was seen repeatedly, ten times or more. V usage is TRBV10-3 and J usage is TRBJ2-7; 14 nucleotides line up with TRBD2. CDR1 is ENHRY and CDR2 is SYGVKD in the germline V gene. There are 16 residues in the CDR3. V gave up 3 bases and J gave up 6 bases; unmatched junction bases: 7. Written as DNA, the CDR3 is TGTGCCATCAGTGACCCGGGACTAGCGGGAGTGGGCGAGCAGTACTTC. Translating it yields CAISDPGLAGVGEQYF.